This T cell receptor (beta chain) was sequenced for a study of OX40 agonist ivuxolimab in advanced cancers. Trimming cost V 0 bases and J 7 bases; bases outside gene matches: 2. CDR1 SGHDT and CDR2 YYEEEE come from the germline V gene. The CDR3 loop spans 14 amino acids. As for this clone: The target antigen is unknown.

Study results and caveats: CD4+ and CD8+ T cells in blood underwent clonal expansion by week 6 at 0.1 to 3.0 mg/kg.

Generated by immunoSEQ multiplex PCR, the TCRdb table keeps only in-frame clones and is missing some. The profile shows tens of thousands of clones, approximately 90% of them singletons. This clonotype was obtained from an adult with an advanced solid tumor such as melanoma, head and neck, liver or kidney cancer. Sequenced material: CD4+ or CD8+ T cells sorted from blood, taken in a trial of the OX40 agonist ivuxolimab. The chain employs TRBV5-6 and TRBJ2-1, with 9 positions matching TRBD2. CDR3 sequence (DNA): TGTGCCAGCAGCTTGGGACTAGCGGTTAATGAGCAGTTCTTC. It translates to CASSLGLAVNEQFF.